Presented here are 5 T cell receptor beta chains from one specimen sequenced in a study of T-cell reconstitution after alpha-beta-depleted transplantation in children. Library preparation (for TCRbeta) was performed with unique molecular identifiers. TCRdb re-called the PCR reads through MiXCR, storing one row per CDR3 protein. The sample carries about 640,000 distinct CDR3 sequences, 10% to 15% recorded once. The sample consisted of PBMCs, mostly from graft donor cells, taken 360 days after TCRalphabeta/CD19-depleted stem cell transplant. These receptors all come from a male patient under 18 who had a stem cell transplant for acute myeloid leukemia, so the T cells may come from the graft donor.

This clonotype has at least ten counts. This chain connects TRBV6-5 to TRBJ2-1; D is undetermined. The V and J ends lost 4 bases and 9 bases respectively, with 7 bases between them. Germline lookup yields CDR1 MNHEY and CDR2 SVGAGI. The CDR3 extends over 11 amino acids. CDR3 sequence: CASSFLGEQFF. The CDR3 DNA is TGTGCCAGCAGTTTTCTGGGTGAGCAGTTCTTC.

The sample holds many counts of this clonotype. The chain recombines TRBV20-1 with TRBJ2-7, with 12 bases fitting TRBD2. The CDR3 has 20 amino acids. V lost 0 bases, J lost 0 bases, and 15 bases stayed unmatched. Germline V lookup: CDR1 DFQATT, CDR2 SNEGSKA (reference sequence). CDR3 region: CSARDFGWRLAGAISYEQYF. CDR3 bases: TGCAGTGCTAGAGATTTCGGGTGGAGACTAGCGGGGGCTATCTCCTACGAGCAGTACTTC.

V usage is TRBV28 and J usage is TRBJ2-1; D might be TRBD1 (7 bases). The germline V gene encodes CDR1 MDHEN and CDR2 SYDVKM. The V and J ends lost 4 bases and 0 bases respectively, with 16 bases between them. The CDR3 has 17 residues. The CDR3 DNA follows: TGTGCCAGCAGTTCCCCTTACAGGGGACTCTCCTACAATGAGCAGTTCTTC. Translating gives CASSSPYRGLSYNEQFF.

The CDR3 coding sequence is TGTGCCACCAGCAGGAAATTTTGGGCCCAAGAGACCCAGTACTTC. Translated: CATSRKFWAQETQYF. The chain uses TRBV15 and TRBJ2-5; D uncertain. The germline V gene encodes CDR1 LNHNV and CDR2 YYDKDF (reference sequence). The CDR3 sequence is 15 residues long. The ends were cut back, 3 bases at V and 1 base at J, with 12 bases in the middle. Full variable domain (rest looked up from reference TRBV15 and TRBJ2-5): DAMVIQNPRYQVTQFGKPVTLSCSQTLNHNVMYWYQQKSSQAPKLLFHYYDKDFNNEADTPDNFQSRRPNTSFCFLDIRSPGLGDTAMYLCATSRKFWAQETQYFGPGTRLLVL.

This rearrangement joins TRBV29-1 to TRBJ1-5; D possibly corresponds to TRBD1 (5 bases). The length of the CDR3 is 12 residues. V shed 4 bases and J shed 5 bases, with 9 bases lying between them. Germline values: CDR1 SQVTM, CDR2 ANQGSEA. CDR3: CSVVWGDQPQHF. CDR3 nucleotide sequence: TGCAGCGTTGTTTGGGGGGATCAGCCCCAGCATTTT.